A selection of T cell receptor beta chains follows, all from one sample in a study of blood T cell repertoires in COVID-19. Profiled with immunoSEQ multiplex PCR; TCRdb holds only in-frame clones, not every one. Of roughly 140,000 clones listed, 88% are singletons. Sequences were obtained from peripheral blood. Receptors were obtained from a human donor in a cohort sampled during active COVID-19. Each CDR3 is given with its conserved first and last residue. D genes are given only for firm matches. Rows give clone size only sometimes, using once, few, many, or a class for an expanded clone.

j_call,d_call,clone_size,v_call,cdr3_aa,cdr3_nt
TRBJ1-2,TRBD1,-,TRBV5-1,CASSTHDRVTNYGYTF,TGCGCCAGCAGCACTCACGACAGGGTTACTAACTATGGCTACACCTTC
TRBJ2-1,TRBD2,-,TRBV5-5,CASSRTGTSRNEQFF,TGTGCCAGCAGCCGCACCGGGACTAGCAGGAATGAGCAGTTCTTC
TRBJ1-3,-,-,TRBV7-2,CASSLGGPYSGNTIYF,TGTGCCAGCAGCTTAGGCGGTCCGTACTCTGGAAACACCATATATTTT
TRBJ2-6,-,-,TRBV4-3,CASSQVWTAGANVLTF,TGCGCCAGCAGCCAAGTCTGGACAGCAGGGGCCAACGTCCTGACTTTC
TRBJ2-7,-,-,TRBV15,CATSRARGYEQYF,TGTGCCACCAGCCGAGCTCGGGGTTACGAGCAGTACTTC
TRBJ1-6,-,-,TRBV4-2,CASSQDPGVNNSPLHF,TGTGCCAGCAGCCAAGATCCCGGGGTGAATAATTCACCCCTCCACTTT
TRBJ1-1,-,few,TRBV19,CASSMGGQVNTEAFF,TGTGCCAGTAGTATGGGGGGGCAGGTGAACACTGAAGCTTTCTTT
TRBJ2-5,-,-,TRBV7-2,CASSRGTEETQYF,TGTGCCAGCAGCCGAGGGACTGAAGAGACCCAGTACTTC
TRBJ1-2,-,once,TRBV15,CATSPGGAYGYTF,TGTGCCACCAGCCCCGGAGGTGCCTATGGCTACACCTTC
TRBJ1-4,-,-,TRBV3-1/TRBV3-2,CASSLSTEKLFF,TGTGCCAGCAGCCTGAGTACGGAAAAACTGTTTTTT
TRBJ2-3,-,-,TRBV5-1,CASSAAGRWSDTQYF,TGCGCCAGCAGCGCGGCGGGGCGGTGGAGTGATACGCAGTATTTT
TRBJ1-4,-,once,TRBV9,CASSATEGKLFF,TGTGCCAGCAGCGCAACAGAGGGAAAACTGTTTTTT
TRBJ1-6,-,once,TRBV4-1,CASRSVTTNNSPLHF,TGCGCCAGCAGAAGCGTCACCACCAATAATTCACCCCTCCACTTT
TRBJ2-5,-,-,TRBV7-3,CASSSQRGETQYF,TGTGCCAGCAGCTCCCAGAGGGGGGAGACCCAGTACTTC
TRBJ1-2,-,-,TRBV7-9,CASSPGRVNYGYTF,TGTGCCAGCAGTCCAGGCAGGGTTAACTATGGCTACACCTTC
TRBJ2-3,TRBD2,-,TRBV19,CASSIEWLAGSTDTQYF,TGTGCCAGTAGTATCGAGTGGCTAGCGGGGAGCACAGATACGCAGTATTTT
TRBJ2-7,TRBD2,-,TRBV2,CASMRGLQRGSYEQYF,TGTGCCAGCATGCGGGGTTTACAGCGGGGCTCCTACGAGCAGTACTTC
TRBJ2-7,-,-,TRBV24-1,CATSDSRTYEQYF,TGTGCCACCAGTGACTCCAGAACCTACGAGCAGTACTTC
TRBJ2-6,TRBD1,once,TRBV7-3,CASSSTGGWANVLTF,TGTGCCAGCAGCTCGACAGGGGGTTGGGCCAACGTCCTGACTTTC
TRBJ2-3,TRBD2,-,TRBV9,CASSRTSGSTDTQYF,TGTGCCAGCAGCCGGACTAGCGGGAGCACAGATACGCAGTATTTT
TRBJ2-1,-,-,TRBV28,CASRTLQTPGLSHEQFF,TGTGCCAGCAGAACCCTGCAAACACCGGGACTTTCCCATGAGCAGTTCTTC
TRBJ1-1,-,-,TRBV6-2/TRBV6-3,CASSYGGGNTEAFF,TGTGCCAGCAGTTACGGCGGCGGGAACACTGAAGCTTTCTTT
TRBJ1-2,-,-,TRBV6-5,CASHKELRGYTF,TGTGCCAGCCATAAAGAGTTACGTGGCTACACCTTC
TRBJ1-5,TRBD1,-,TRBV19,CASSLGTGRFYSNQPQHF,TGTGCCAGTAGTCTCGGGACAGGGAGGTTTTATAGCAATCAGCCCCAGCATTTT
TRBJ1-6,-,-,TRBV3-1/TRBV3-2,CASSQDVLNSPLHF,TGTGCCAGCAGCCAAGACGTCCTTAATTCACCCCTCCACTTT
TRBJ2-3,TRBD1,-,TRBV3-1/TRBV3-2,CASSQARQGTDTQYF,TGTGCCAGCAGCCAAGCCAGACAGGGGACAGATACGCAGTATTTT
TRBJ2-3,TRBD2,-,TRBV7-2,CASSWGLAQTDTQYF,TGTGCCAGCAGTTGGGGACTAGCACAGACAGATACGCAGTATTTT
TRBJ2-3,TRBD1,-,TRBV6-5,CASRTGTLTDTQYF,TGTGCCAGCAGGACAGGGACCCTGACAGATACGCAGTATTTT
TRBJ2-3,-,-,TRBV18,CASSPRRGTYSTDTQYF,TGTGCCAGCTCACCACGTAGGGGGACATATAGCACAGATACGCAGTATTTT
TRBJ1-5,-,-,TRBV7-8,CASSLGFEGDFNQPQHF,TGTGCCAGCAGCTTAGGGTTTGAGGGGGATTTCAATCAGCCCCAGCATTTT
TRBJ2-1,-,-,TRBV11-3,CASSQASLGYNEQFF,TGTGCCAGCAGCCAGGCTAGCTTAGGTTACAATGAGCAGTTCTTC
TRBJ2-3,-,-,TRBV24-1,CATRDNFGTDTQYF,TGTGCCACCAGAGATAATTTCGGCACAGATACGCAGTATTTT
TRBJ2-7,TRBD1,-,TRBV6-5,CASSRDRALFEQYF,TGTGCCAGCAGCCGGGACAGGGCTCTATTCGAGCAGTACTTC
TRBJ2-3,TRBD1,-,TRBV7-3,CASSSSGTGITDTQYF,TGTGCCAGCAGCTCCTCCGGGACAGGGATCACAGATACGCAGTATTTT
TRBJ2-2,-,-,TRBV27,CASSLIMGRYTGELFF,TGTGCCAGCAGTTTAATTATGGGCAGGTATACCGGGGAGCTGTTTTTT
TRBJ2-7,TRBD2,-,TRBV5-1,CASSFLAGGDEQYF,TGCGCCAGCAGCTTTCTAGCGGGAGGCGACGAGCAGTACTTC
TRBJ1-4,TRBD1,-,TRBV2,CASTAGGEKLFF,TGTGCCAGCACGGCAGGGGGAGAAAAACTGTTTTTT
TRBJ2-7,TRBD1,-,TRBV5-5,CASSLGRDSSYEQYF,TGTGCCAGCAGCTTGGGCCGGGACAGTTCCTACGAGCAGTACTTC
TRBJ2-5,-,-,TRBV11-2,CASSLPLVGGEGETQYF,TGTGCCAGCAGCTTACCCCTAGTCGGGGGAGAGGGAGAGACCCAGTACTTC